These 30 T cell receptor beta chains share one sample of origin, sequenced in a study of T cells in tuberculosis. The table came from immunoSEQ multiplex PCR; TCRdb's copy has only in-frame clones and leaves some out. This sample carries roughly 28,000 clones, approximately 95% of them seen once, and the ten largest clones take over 4.5%. The source material was PBMCs. All receptors derive from a donor aged 5 to 30 with latent tuberculosis or without tuberculosis infection.

The chain links TRBV9 to TRBJ2-3; no reliable D call. With 0 bases removed from V and 2 bases from J, the gap between germline ends came to 10 bases. The germline CDR1 and CDR2 sequences are SGDLS and YYNGEE. This CDR3 is 15 amino acids long. The CDR3 nucleotides are TGTGCCAGCAGCGTAGGTAACCTATACACAGATACGCAGTATTTT. It yields the protein CASSVGNLYTDTQYF. Full variable domain (missing parts from reference TRBV9 and TRBJ2-3): DSGVTQTPKHLITATGQRVTLRCSPRSGDLSVYWYQQSLDQGLQFLIQYYNGEERAKGNILERFSAQQFPDLHSELNLSSLELGDSALYFCASSVGNLYTDTQYFGPGTRLTVL.

This rearrangement joins TRBV7-2 to TRBJ2-1, with TRBD1 as a possible D gene (5 bases). The CDR3 length is 13 residues. V lost 0 bases to trimming and J lost 5 bases, with 5 bases between them. CDR1 and CDR2 from the germline V gene are SGHTA and FQGNSA. DNA for the CDR3: TGTGCCAGCAGCTTAGCAGGGGACAATGAGCAGTTCTTC. This translates into CASSLAGDNEQFF. Together with reference TRBV7-2 and TRBJ2-1, the CDR3 gives the full variable domain: GAGVSQSPSNKVTEKGKDVELRCDPISGHTALYWYRQSLGQGLEFLIYFQGNSAPDKSGLPSDRFSAERTGGSVSTLTIQRTQQEDSAVYLCASSLAGDNEQFFGPGTRLTVL.

This sequence joins TRBV4-1 and TRBJ2-1; D perhaps matches TRBD1 (5 bases). Germline V gives CDR1 MGHRA, CDR2 YSYEKL. There are 14 residues in the CDR3. V was pared by 2 bases and J by 8 bases, with 13 bases between. DNA for the CDR3: TGCGCCAGCAGCCAATATTTCGTAGGGGATGAGCAGTTCTTC. Its protein is CASSQYFVGDEQFF.

This clone was observed a single time. This rearrangement joins TRBV9 to TRBJ1-3; D possibly corresponds to TRBD1 (5 bases). CDR1 and CDR2 (germline): SGDLS, YYNGEE. V gave up 0 bases and J gave up 4 bases, with 8 bases separating them. The CDR3 length is 14 residues. CDR3 sequence (DNA): TGTGCCAGCAGCGTAGCTTACAGGGGAAACACCATATATTTT. Its protein product is CASSVAYRGNTIYF.

As DNA, the CDR3 is TGTGCCAGCACATCCTCCTCGTTAGGGACAGGGGGCGGGGACACTGAAGCTTTCTTT. This encodes CASTSSSLGTGGGDTEAFF. The rearrangement uses TRBV28 and TRBJ1-1; 12 bases are shared with TRBD1. The CDR3 length is 19 residues. Germline CDR1 is MDHEN and CDR2 is SYDVKM. V was clipped by 7 bases and J by 3 bases; unmatched bases: 18.

The V and J genes are TRBV4-3 and TRBJ2-5, with D perhaps TRBD1 (5 bases). This CDR3 has 14 residues. Germline V lookup: CDR1 LGHNA, CDR2 YSLEER. Trimming pared 0 bases from V and 5 bases from J, leaving 10 bases between. The CDR3 is CASSQEGLGETQYF. In DNA, the CDR3 is TGCGCCAGCAGCCAAGAGGGGCTCGGCGAGACCCAGTACTTC.

This chain uses TRBV2 with TRBJ2-2; 9 nucleotides agree with TRBD2. Germline V lookup: CDR1 SNHLY, CDR2 FYNNEI. V dropped 2 bases and J dropped 6; count of bases not matched to a gene: 7. The CDR3 is 16 amino acids. CDR3 in amino acids: CASSERLAGEAGELFF. The CDR3 DNA reads as TGTGCCAGCAGTGAAAGATTAGCGGGGGAGGCCGGGGAGCTGTTTTTT.

V usage is TRBV28 and J usage is TRBJ1-4, with D hard to call. The CDR3 is 12 amino acids. Germline CDR1 and CDR2: MDHEN and SYDVKM. The V and J ends lost 7 bases and 4 bases respectively, with 7 bases between them. In DNA, the CDR3 is TGTGCCAGCACCACGGGTAATGAAAAACTGTTTTTT. Residues: CASTTGNEKLFF.

The chain links TRBV5-1 to TRBJ2-3; no clear D gene. Trimming shortened V by 0 bases and J by 6 bases, and 17 bases separated the two germline ends. This CDR3 region has 16 residues. The germline CDR1 and CDR2 sequences are SGHRS and YFSETQ. CDR3 sequence: CASSLGISLDGDTQYF. Here the CDR3 DNA reads TGCGCCAGCAGCTTGGGCATATCTCTTGACGGGGATACGCAGTATTTT.

As concerns this clone: One end of the junction varies from germline; a read error may be responsible. This chain uses TRBV6-5 with TRBJ1-2; D unclear. The germline gives CDR1 MNHEY, CDR2 SVGAGI. This CDR3 region has 12 residues. CDR3 nucleotides: TGTGCCAGCAGTCCAAACGGGGTATTGTTCGCCTTC. It yields the protein CASSPNGVLFAF.

This chain links TRBV18 with TRBJ1-5; 7 bases match TRBD1. This CDR3 comprises 15 residues. The germline gives CDR1 KGHSH, CDR2 LQKENI. Trimming took 2 bases from V and 1 from J; bases not matched to a gene: 2. CDR3: CASSPLQGSNQPQHF. CDR3 nucleotide sequence: TGTGCCAGCTCACCATTACAGGGGAGCAATCAGCCCCAGCATTTT.

The chain couples TRBV10-3 to TRBJ1-4; 7 nucleotides align to TRBD1. J was trimmed by 5 bases and V by 0 bases; bases with no gene match: 6. CDR1 and CDR2 from the germline V gene are ENHRY and SYGVKD. CDR3 length equals 16 residues. The CDR3 DNA reads as TGTGCCATCAGTGAGTCTTTCGGACAGGAAAATGAAAAACTGTTTTTT. This translates into CAISESFGQENEKLFF.

V and J are TRBV7-9 and TRBJ1-6; 7 positions match TRBD1. Looked up from germline, CDR1 is SEHNR and CDR2 is FQNEAQ (reference sequence). Trimming cost V 5 bases and J 9 bases; bases outside gene matches: 10. The CDR3 sequence is 15 residues long. Written as DNA, the CDR3 is TGTGCCAGCAGCCGAGGGGGCGCAGGTTCTTCACCCCTCCACTTT. Residues: CASSRGGAGSSPLHF. Combining the CDR3 with reference TRBV7-9 and TRBJ1-6 gives the whole variable domain DTGVSQNPRHKITKRGQNVTFRCDPISEHNRLYWYRQTLGQGPEFLTYFQNEAQLEKSRLLSDRFSAERPKGSFSTLEIQRTEQGDSAMYLCASSRGGAGSSPLHFGNGTRLTVT.

The chain is built from TRBV4-1 and TRBJ2-7, with 10 positions matching TRBD1. Germline CDR1 is MGHRA and CDR2 is YSYEKL. Losses at the gene ends were 3 bases for V and 2 bases for J; bases not matched to a gene: 10. The CDR3 has 17 residues. The CDR3 spells CASSHPSGQGRAYEQYF. Here the CDR3 DNA reads TGCGCCAGCAGCCATCCCTCGGGACAGGGGAGGGCCTACGAGCAGTACTTC.

The rearrangement links TRBV6-1 to TRBJ1-4; 9 bases agree with TRBD1. This CDR3 contains 14 residues. Germline lookup yields CDR1 MNHNS and CDR2 SASEGT. The junction had 5 bases not matched to a gene; V was cut back by 6 bases and J by 6 bases. The CDR3 bases are TGTGCCAGCAGCAACAGGGGGCTGGATGAAAAACTGTTTTTT. Translating it yields CASSNRGLDEKLFF.

The count of this clone is one. The genes are TRBV5-6 and TRBJ2-3; 9 bases fit TRBD2. This CDR3 is 15 amino acids long. V was pared by 7 bases and J by 1 base, with 7 bases of the junction left unmatched. Germline V lookup: CDR1 SGHDT, CDR2 YYEEEE. The CDR3 loop is CASGSGGWGTDTQYF. The CDR3 nucleotides read TGTGCCAGCGGCAGCGGGGGGTGGGGCACAGATACGCAGTATTTT.

The gene calls are TRBV7-2 and TRBJ2-2, with TRBD2 identical over 8 bases. V lost 4 bases, J lost 7 bases, and 8 bases stayed unmatched. CDR1 is SGHTA, CDR2 FQGNSA, per germline. The length of the CDR3 is 15 residues. CDR3 nucleotides: TGTGCCAGCAGCTCTTTAGCGGCGGGGGGCGGGGAGCTGTTTTTT. It encodes CASSSLAAGGGELFF.

The chain couples TRBV7-6 to TRBJ2-2; 8 bases match TRBD1. V gave up 5 bases and J gave up 1 base; unmatched junction bases: 6. This CDR3 region has 16 residues. Germline-derived CDR1 and CDR2 are SGHVS and FNYEAQ. In DNA form, the CDR3 reads TGTGCCAGCAGCGCAGGACAGGGCGGGAACACCGGGGAGCTGTTTTTT. Encoded protein: CASSAGQGGNTGELFF.

This clone was detected a few times. The rearrangement uses TRBV7-9 and TRBJ2-1, with 8 bases lining up with TRBD2. V gave up 5 bases and J gave up 10 bases; unmatched junction bases: 16. The CDR3 loop spans 16 amino acids. Germline V gives CDR1 SEHNR, CDR2 FQNEAQ (reference sequence). The CDR3: CASSPPRGGKEYEQFF. The CDR3 DNA sequence: TGTGCCAGCAGCCCGCCCCGGGGGGGCAAAGAGTACGAGCAGTTCTTC.

This chain links TRBV5-1 with TRBJ2-7, with D unclear. The CDR3 is 15 residues long. Trimming took off 4 bases at V and 1 base at J, with 15 bases between the two ends. CDR1 is SGHRS and CDR2 is YFSETQ in the germline V gene. The CDR3 sequence is CASSESGGRSYEQYF. DNA for the CDR3: TGCGCCAGCAGCGAATCGGGTGGTAGATCCTACGAGCAGTACTTC.

A single count supports this clone. V usage is TRBV7-6 and J usage is TRBJ2-2; 12 positions agree with TRBD2. Germline V lookup: CDR1 SGHVS, CDR2 FNYEAQ. CDR3 length equals 14 residues. V gave up 5 bases and J gave up 11 bases; unmatched junction bases: 6. CDR3 region: CASSLRLAGEELFF. DNA of the CDR3: TGTGCCAGCAGCCTCCGACTAGCGGGAGAAGAGCTGTTTTTT.

The chain links TRBV28 to TRBJ2-7; 8 nucleotides align to TRBD1. The germline V gene has CDR1 MDHEN and CDR2 SYDVKM. The CDR3 runs to 15 residues. V lost 4 bases, J lost 0 bases, and 5 bases stayed unmatched. Here the CDR3 reads CASSSRTGFSYEQYF. CDR3 in DNA: TGTGCCAGCAGTTCCAGGACAGGGTTCTCCTACGAGCAGTACTTC.

This chain joins TRBV7-2 and TRBJ1-5; no clear D. In germline, CDR1 is SGHTA, CDR2 FQGNSA. The CDR3 consists of 15 residues. V lost 0 bases to trimming and J lost 0 bases, with 6 bases between them. CDR3 amino acids: CASSLAVNSNQPQHF. For the CDR3, the DNA is TGTGCCAGCAGCTTAGCCGTTAATAGCAATCAGCCCCAGCATTTT.

The V and J genes are TRBV5-8 and TRBJ2-3; 10 nucleotides line up with TRBD2. The V segment lost 0 bases and the J segment 3 bases; nucleotides outside the gene matches: 1. The CDR3 has 15 residues. Germline V lookup: CDR1 SGHTS, CDR2 YDEGEE. The CDR3 loop reads CASSLVAGGTDTQYF. The CDR3 bases are TGTGCCAGCAGCTTGGTAGCGGGGGGAACAGATACGCAGTATTTT.

This clone was counted a single time. The rearrangement links TRBV30 to TRBJ1-1; 7 bases agree with TRBD1. Germline V gene data show CDR1 as GTSNPN and CDR2 as SVGIG (reference sequence). Unmatched junction bases numbered 8, after V lost 2 bases and J lost 8 bases. The CDR3 runs 13 residues. The CDR3 protein is CAWSLFSGGEAFF. In DNA form, the CDR3 reads TGTGCCTGGAGTCTCTTTTCAGGGGGGGAAGCTTTCTTT.

V and J are TRBV2 and TRBJ1-1; 7 bases fit TRBD1. Germline values: CDR1 SNHLY, CDR2 FYNNEI. V was pared by 6 bases and J by 11 bases, with 9 bases of the junction left unmatched. The CDR3 is made up of 12 amino acids. In DNA, the CDR3 is TGTGCCAGCAGCTATGACAGACAGGGCGCTTTCTTT. Translated, it gives CASSYDRQGAFF.

The gene calls are TRBV6-1 and TRBJ1-2; 8 bases match TRBD1. Germline-derived CDR1 and CDR2 are MNHNS and SASEGT. The CDR3 totals 15 residues. With 3 bases clipped from V and 7 bases from J, the junction kept 10 bases outside the gene matches. The CDR3 here is CASSDAAGGRRGYTF. The CDR3 DNA is TGTGCCAGCAGTGACGCGGCAGGGGGCCGGCGTGGCTACACCTTC.

This chain uses TRBV10-3 with TRBJ1-6; 10 nucleotides match TRBD1. Losses at the gene ends were 2 bases for V and 13 bases for J; bases not matched to a gene: 5. The germline gives CDR1 ENHRY, CDR2 SYGVKD. The CDR3 has 14 residues. CDR3 DNA: TGTGCCATCAGTGAGGGACAGGGGGAGGGCCCCCTCCACTTT. Protein: CAISEGQGEGPLHF.

This clone was found once. The rearrangement joins TRBV29-1 to TRBJ1-5; TRBD1 matches 10 bases. The CDR3 totals 13 residues. Unmatched junction bases numbered 4, after V lost 5 bases and J lost 6 bases. Germline V gene data show CDR1 as SQVTM and CDR2 as ANQGSEA. The CDR3 is CSVTTGGGQPQHF. The CDR3 DNA reads as TGCAGCGTTACGACAGGGGGCGGTCAGCCCCAGCATTTT.

The CDR3 coding sequence is TGTGCCAGCTTCCCTGCCGGGACAGGGTCACACGAGCAGTACTTC. Translated: CASFPAGTGSHEQYF. V usage is TRBV27 and J usage is TRBJ2-7, with 9 bases lining up with TRBD1. Germline CDR1 reads MNHEY; CDR2 reads SMNVEV (reference sequence). The V gene end was trimmed by 8 bases and the J gene end by 5 bases; junction bases not matched to a gene: 13. The CDR3 sequence is 15 residues long.